This TCR beta chain was sequenced in a study of T cell repertoires in cytomegalovirus infection. TCRdb used MiXCR to reprocess the reads, holding one entry per CDR3 protein. The sample shows approximately 100,000 distinct CDR3 sequences, more than 20% of them seen only once. Worth noting for this clonotype: A read error is possible here, since a much larger clone lies one base away.

The CDR3 totals 16 residues. Losses at the gene ends were 3 bases for V and 5 bases for J; bases not matched to a gene: 10. Germline V gene data show CDR1 as SGHTA and CDR2 as FQGNSA. The source material was CD8+ T cells from PBMCs. The TCR sequence derives from a human donor in good health (CMV status not recorded). Some clones in this sample may be carry-over from other donors' samples. V gene TRBV7-2 combines with J gene TRBJ2-7, with 10 bases fitting TRBD1. The CDR3 spells CASSFGWDRGFDEQYF. The CDR3, as DNA: TGTGCCAGCAGCTTCGGCTGGGACAGGGGATTTGACGAGCAGTACTTC.